This is a list of T cell receptor beta chains from one sample in a study of PD-1 blockade in classical Hodgkin lymphoma. Repertoires were generated with immunoSEQ multiplex PCR, while TCRdb's copy carries only in-frame clones and drops some. Of tens of thousands of clones in the sample, 90% are singletons; the top ten hold about 14%. The sample here was peripheral blood mononuclear cells (PBMCs), taken before the fourth cycle of nivolumab. These receptors came from a human donor with classical Hodgkin lymphoma. CDR3s include the opening cysteine and the closing phenylalanine or tryptophan. Fields, in order: clone size, D gene, J gene, V gene, CDR3 DNA, CDR3 protein. A D gene is named only where the DNA matches it firmly. A row's size may be missing; if present it is once, few, many or a size class.

>.|TRBD2|TRBJ2-3|TRBV2
TGTGCCAGCAGTGTCCCACTGGCGGGGGGGTCCCCAGATACGCAGTATTTT
CASSVPLAGGSPDTQYF
>.|.|TRBJ1-4|TRBV11-2
TGTGCCAGCAGCGACACATTTGGGGTGGGAAAACTGTTTTTT
CASSDTFGVGKLFF
>.|.|TRBJ1-1|TRBV15
TGTGCCACCAGCAGGGGCACTGAAGCTTTCTTT
CATSRGTEAFF
>.|.|TRBJ2-7|TRBV27
TGTGCCAGCAGTTTCTCAGGGATCCACGAGCAGTACTTC
CASSFSGIHEQYF
>once|.|TRBJ1-2|TRBV25-1
TGTGCGACTGGCCGGGATTCTAACTATGGCTACACCTTC
CATGRDSNYGYTF
>.|TRBD2|TRBJ2-7|TRBV27
TGTGCCAGCAGTTCAGCGGGAGGCGCCTACGAGCAGTACTTC
CASSSAGGAYEQYF
>.|TRBD2|TRBJ2-3|TRBV2
TGTGCCAGCACCGGGGGGGATACGCAGTATTTT
CASTGGDTQYF
>.|.|TRBJ2-7|TRBV5-4
TGTGCCAGCAGCTTGGAGCCACGTGGGTCCTACGAGCAGTACTTC
CASSLEPRGSYEQYF
>.|.|TRBJ2-7|TRBV7-3
TGTGCCAGCAGCTTAATCGGGGGCTACGAGCAGTACTTC
CASSLIGGYEQYF
>.|.|TRBJ1-1|TRBV18
TGTGCCAGCTCACAACGGGACACTGAAGCTTTCTTT
CASSQRDTEAFF
>once|.|TRBJ2-6|TRBV27
TGTGCCAGCAGTTCCCAGGGCTCCTCTTCTGGGGCCAACGTCCTGACTTTC
CASSSQGSSSGANVLTF
>.|.|TRBJ1-3|TRBV30
TGTGCCTGGGGAAGGCCGATCGGAAACACCATATATTTT
CAWGRPIGNTIYF
>.|.|TRBJ1-5|TRBV9
TGTGCCAGCAGCGTAGATGGGGATATTCAGCCCCAGCATTTT
CASSVDGDIQPQHF
>.|TRBD1|TRBJ2-5|TRBV2
TGTGCCAGCAGTGAATCTTTGACAGGGGGCGCTTCTTTAGAGACCCAGTACTTC
CASSESLTGGASLETQYF
>once|TRBD2|TRBJ2-7|TRBV19
TGTGCCACCGGGACTAGCGGGAGAAGTTACGAGCAGTACTTC
CATGTSGRSYEQYF
>.|TRBD1|TRBJ2-3|TRBV7-9
TGTGCCAGCAGCGCCCTCCGGGACAGGTGGACTACAGATACGCAGTATTTT
CASSALRDRWTTDTQYF
>.|.|TRBJ2-7|TRBV25-1
TGTGCCACCATACAGAGCGAGCAGTACTTC
CATIQSEQYF
>.|TRBD2|TRBJ2-2|TRBV6-5
TGTGCCAGCAGTTACGTGCGGGAGTTGGGCGGGGAGCTGTTTTTT
CASSYVRELGGELFF
>few|.|TRBJ2-7|TRBV14
TGTGCCAGCAGCCAAGTCGTACTATTCGACGAGCAGTACTTC
CASSQVVLFDEQYF
>few|.|TRBJ2-3|TRBV5-6
TGTGCCAGCAGGGTGACTTCCGGGGGCGTTCTAGATACGCAGTATTTT
CASRVTSGGVLDTQYF
>.|TRBD1|TRBJ1-1|TRBV27
TGTGCCAGCAGTTTGGGGCGACAGGGTACTGAAGCTTTCTTT
CASSLGRQGTEAFF
>.|TRBD2|TRBJ2-1|TRBV7-8
TGTGCCAGCAGCTTAGCCGGACTAGCGTTCCGCCAGTTCTTC
CASSLAGLAFRQFF
>.|TRBD2|TRBJ2-3|TRBV6-4
TGTGCCAGCAGTGACTCGAGCCCTAGCGGTTCTGACACAGATACGCAGTATTTT
CASSDSSPSGSDTDTQYF
>.|.|TRBJ2-7|TRBV27
TGTGCCAGCAGGGAGGACATCTCGAACTACGAGCAGTACTTC
CASREDISNYEQYF